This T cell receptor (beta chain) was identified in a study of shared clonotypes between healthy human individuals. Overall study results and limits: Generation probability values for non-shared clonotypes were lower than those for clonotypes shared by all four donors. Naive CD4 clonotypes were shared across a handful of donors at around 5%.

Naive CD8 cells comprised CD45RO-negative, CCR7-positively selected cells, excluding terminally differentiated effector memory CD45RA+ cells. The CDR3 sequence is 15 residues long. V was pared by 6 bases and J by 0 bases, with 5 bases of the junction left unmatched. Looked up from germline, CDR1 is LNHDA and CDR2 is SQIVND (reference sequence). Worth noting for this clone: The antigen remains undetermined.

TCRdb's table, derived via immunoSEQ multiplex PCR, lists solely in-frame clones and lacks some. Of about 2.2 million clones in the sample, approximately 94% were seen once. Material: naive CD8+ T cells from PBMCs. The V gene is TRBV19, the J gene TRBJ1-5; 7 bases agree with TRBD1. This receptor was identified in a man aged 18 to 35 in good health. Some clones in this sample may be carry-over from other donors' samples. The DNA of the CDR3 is TGTGCCAGTAGGGAAGGGACAGATAGCAATCAGCCCCAGCATTTT. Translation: CASREGTDSNQPQHF. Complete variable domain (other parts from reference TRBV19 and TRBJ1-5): DGGITQSPKYLFRKEGQNVTLSCEQNLNHDAMYWYRQDPGQGLRLIYYSQIVNDFQKGDIAEGYSVSREKKESFPLTVTSAQKNPTAFYLCASREGTDSNQPQHFGDGTRLSIL.